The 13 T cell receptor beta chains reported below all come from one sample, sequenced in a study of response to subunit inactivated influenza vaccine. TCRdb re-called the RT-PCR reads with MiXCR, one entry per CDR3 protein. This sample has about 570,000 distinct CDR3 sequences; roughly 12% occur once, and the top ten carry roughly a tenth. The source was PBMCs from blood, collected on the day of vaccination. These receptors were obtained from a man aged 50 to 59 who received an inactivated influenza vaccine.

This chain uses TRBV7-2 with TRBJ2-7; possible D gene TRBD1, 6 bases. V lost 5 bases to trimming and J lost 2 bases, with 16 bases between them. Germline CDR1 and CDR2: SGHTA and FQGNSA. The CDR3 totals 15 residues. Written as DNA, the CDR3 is TGTGCCAGCAGCACCCGGACAGCTATCACCTACGAGCAGTACTTC. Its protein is CASSTRTAITYEQYF.

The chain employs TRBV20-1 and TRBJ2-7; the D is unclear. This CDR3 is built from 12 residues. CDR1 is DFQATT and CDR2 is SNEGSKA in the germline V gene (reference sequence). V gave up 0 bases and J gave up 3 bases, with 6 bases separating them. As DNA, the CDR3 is TGCAGTGCTAGAGATTCCGGCTACGAGCAGTACTTC. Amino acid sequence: CSARDSGYEQYF.

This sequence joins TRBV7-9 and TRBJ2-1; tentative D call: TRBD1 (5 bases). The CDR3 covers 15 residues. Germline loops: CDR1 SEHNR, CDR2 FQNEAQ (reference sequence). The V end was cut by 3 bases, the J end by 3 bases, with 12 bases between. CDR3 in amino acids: CASSFSGSRYNEQFF. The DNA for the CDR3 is TGTGCCAGCAGCTTTTCAGGGTCCCGCTACAATGAGCAGTTCTTC.

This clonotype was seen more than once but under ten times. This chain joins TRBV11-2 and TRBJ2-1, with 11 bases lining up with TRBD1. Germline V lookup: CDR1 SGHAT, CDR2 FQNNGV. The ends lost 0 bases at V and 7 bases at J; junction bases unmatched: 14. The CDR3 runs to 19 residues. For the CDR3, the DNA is TGTGCCAGCAGCTTAGACCTCCGGACAGGGGGCAAAAGGTATAATGAGCAGTTCTTC. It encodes CASSLDLRTGGKRYNEQFF.

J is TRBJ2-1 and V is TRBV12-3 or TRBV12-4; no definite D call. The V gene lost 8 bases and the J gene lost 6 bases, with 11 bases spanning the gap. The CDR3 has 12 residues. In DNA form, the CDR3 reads TGTGCCAGCGGCCTAAGCCCCAATGAGCAGTTCTTC. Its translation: CASGLSPNEQFF.

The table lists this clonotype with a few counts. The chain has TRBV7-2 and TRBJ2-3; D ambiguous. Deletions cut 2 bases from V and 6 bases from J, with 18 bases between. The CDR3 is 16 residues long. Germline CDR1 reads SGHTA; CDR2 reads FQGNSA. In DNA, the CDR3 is TGTGCCAGCAGCTTATCCCCCAGGTTGTTTTTCGATACGCAGTATTTT. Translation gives CASSLSPRLFFDTQYF.

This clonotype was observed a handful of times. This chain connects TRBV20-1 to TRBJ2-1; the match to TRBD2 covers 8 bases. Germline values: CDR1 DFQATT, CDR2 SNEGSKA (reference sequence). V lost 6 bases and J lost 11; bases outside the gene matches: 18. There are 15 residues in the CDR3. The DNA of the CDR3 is TGCAGTGCCGTAACGGGGGTAGCGGGGAACCACAAGCAGTTCTTC. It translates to CSAVTGVAGNHKQFF.

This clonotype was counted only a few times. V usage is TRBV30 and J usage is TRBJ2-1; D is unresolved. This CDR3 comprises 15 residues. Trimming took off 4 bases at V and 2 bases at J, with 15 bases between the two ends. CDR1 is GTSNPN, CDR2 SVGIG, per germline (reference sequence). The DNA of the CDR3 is TGTGCCTGGAAAAGAGAGGATCTGGCCTACAATGAGCAGTTCTTC. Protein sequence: CAWKREDLAYNEQFF.

CDR3 sequence (DNA): TGTGCCAGCAGCCACCGTCGGGGAATCACAGATACGCAGTATTTT. This codes for CASSHRRGITDTQYF. The rearrangement uses TRBV7-8 and TRBJ2-3; possibly TRBD2 for D (5 bases). The V gene lost 5 bases and the J gene lost 2 bases, with 14 bases spanning the gap. The germline V gene has CDR1 SGHVS and CDR2 FQNEAQ. The CDR3 has 15 residues.

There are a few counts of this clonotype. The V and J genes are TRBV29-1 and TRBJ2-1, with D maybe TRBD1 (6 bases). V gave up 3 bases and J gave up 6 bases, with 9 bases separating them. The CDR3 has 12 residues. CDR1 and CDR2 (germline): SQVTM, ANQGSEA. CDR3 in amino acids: CSVDEGGNEQFF. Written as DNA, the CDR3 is TGCAGCGTTGATGAAGGGGGCAATGAGCAGTTCTTC.

The CDR3 is CASSLALWASSYEQYF. CDR3 sequence (DNA): TGTGCCAGCAGCTTAGCCTTGTGGGCGAGCTCCTACGAGCAGTACTTC. The V gene is TRBV7-2, the J gene TRBJ2-7; D gene unclear. The CDR3 is 16 residues long. V lost 0 bases and J lost 0, with 12 bases in between. Looked up from germline, CDR1 is SGHTA and CDR2 is FQGNSA.

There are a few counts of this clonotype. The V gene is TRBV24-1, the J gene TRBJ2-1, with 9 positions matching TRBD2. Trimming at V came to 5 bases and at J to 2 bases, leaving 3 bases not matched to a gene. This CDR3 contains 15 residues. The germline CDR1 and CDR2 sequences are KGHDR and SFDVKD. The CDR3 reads CATSVASGTYNEQFF. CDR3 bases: TGTGCCACCAGTGTGGCTAGCGGGACCTACAATGAGCAGTTCTTC.

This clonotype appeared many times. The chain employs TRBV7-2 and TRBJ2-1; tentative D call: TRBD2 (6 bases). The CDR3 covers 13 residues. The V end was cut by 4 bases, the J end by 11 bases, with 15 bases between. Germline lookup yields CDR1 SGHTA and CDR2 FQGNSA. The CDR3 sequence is CASSYGTFEKQFF. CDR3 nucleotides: TGTGCCAGCAGCTACGGGACTTTTGAAAAGCAGTTCTTC.